One sample yielded the 32 T cell receptor beta chains listed below, sequenced in a study of cytomegalovirus exposure and HLA in healthy donors. PCR used 60 Vbeta primers and 13 Jbeta primers. TCRdb's copy holds only in-frame clones and misses some; the assay was immunoSEQ multiplex PCR. The sample includes tens of thousands of clones, around three quarters of them seen just once. The sample was PBMCs. The receptors were sampled from a male donor in good health and CMV-seronegative.

The chain joins TRBV2 to TRBJ2-5, with a tentative D call TRBD2 (7 bases). The germline V and J ends were trimmed by 3 bases and 4 bases, with 15 bases remaining between them. Germline-derived CDR1 and CDR2 are SNHLY and FYNNEI. This CDR3 region has 15 residues. The CDR3 nucleotides read TGTGCCAGCAGTGATAAGGGGGGGAGAAGAGAGACCCAGTACTTC. Encoded protein: CASSDKGGRRETQYF.

The chain uses TRBV19 and TRBJ1-2; 9 bases agree with TRBD1. V dropped 6 bases and J dropped 8; count of bases not matched to a gene: 10. Per the germline V gene, CDR1 is LNHDA and CDR2 is SQIVND (reference sequence). The CDR3 is 14 residues long. Written as DNA, the CDR3 is TGTGCCAGTAGCAAAACCGGGACAGGGCGCGGCTACACCTTC. Residues: CASSKTGTGRGYTF.

The chain employs TRBV11-2 and TRBJ1-2, with a weak D call TRBD1 (6 bases). Germline CDR1 reads SGHAT; CDR2 reads FQNNGV. Trimming pared 6 bases from V and 5 bases from J, leaving 16 bases between. The CDR3 spans 14 residues. CDR3 amino acids: CASRSLAGAYGYTF. CDR3 in DNA: TGTGCCAGCAGATCTCTGGCAGGGGCGTATGGCTACACCTTC.

This chain links TRBV12-5 with TRBJ1-3; D remains ambiguous. CDR1 and CDR2 (germline): LGHNT, FRNRAP. The CDR3 runs 13 residues. The V end lost 5 bases, the J end lost 5 bases, and 10 bases lay between the germline ends. CDR3 sequence reads: CASGAEPRNTIYF. The CDR3 DNA reads TGTGCTAGTGGTGCGGAGCCACGAAACACCATATATTTT.

This clone was recorded only once. This rearrangement joins TRBV5-1 to TRBJ2-2; 10 bases are a match to TRBD1. Germline lookup yields CDR1 SGHRS and CDR2 YFSETQ. CDR3 length equals 16 residues. After removal of 7 bases from V and 0 bases from J, the junction contained 6 bases not matched to a gene. CDR3 sequence reads: CASSGGQGANTGELFF. CDR3 DNA sequence: TGCGCCAGCTCCGGAGGACAGGGGGCGAACACCGGGGAGCTGTTTTTT.

This clone was recorded a few times. The V gene is TRBV7-3, the J gene TRBJ2-3; tentative D call: TRBD2 (5 bases). Germline CDR1 and CDR2: SGHTA and FQGTGA. Trimming stripped 3 bases from V and 4 bases from J, with 8 bases between. The CDR3 is 13 residues long. The CDR3 DNA is TGTGCCAGCAGCTTCGGGGTTTCAGATACGCAGTATTTT. Translation gives CASSFGVSDTQYF.

The J gene is TRBJ2-1, the V gene TRBV10-2; D is undetermined. The CDR3 spans 11 residues. Germline CDR1 and CDR2: WSHSY and SAAADI. Trimming stripped 4 bases from V and 6 bases from J, with 4 bases between. CDR3 coding DNA: TGCGCCAGCAGTGGGAGCAATGAGCAGTTCTTC. It codes for CASSGSNEQFF.

V usage is TRBV15 and J usage is TRBJ2-7, with D tentatively TRBD1 (6 bases). The ends were cut back, 2 bases at V and 6 bases at J, with 11 bases in the middle. The CDR3 sequence is 13 residues long. In germline, CDR1 is LNHNV, CDR2 YYDKDF (reference sequence). Written as DNA, the CDR3 is TGTGCCACCAGCAGACGACAGGTTGGCGAGCAGTACTTC. Translated: CATSRRQVGEQYF. Full variable domain (outside the CDR3, taken from reference TRBV15 and TRBJ2-7): DAMVIQNPRYQVTQFGKPVTLSCSQTLNHNVMYWYQQKSSQAPKLLFHYYDKDFNNEADTPDNFQSRRPNTSFCFLDIRSPGLGDTAMYLCATSRRQVGEQYFGPGTRLTVT.

The gene calls are TRBV6-6 and TRBJ2-7; 9 bases map to TRBD2. V shed 2 bases and J 1 base; nucleotides not matched to a gene: 3. Per germline, CDR1 MNHNY and CDR2 SVGAGI (reference sequence). The CDR3 is 15 residues long. The CDR3 spells CASSYGSGSSYEQYF. As DNA, the CDR3 is TGTGCCAGCAGTTACGGTAGCGGGAGTTCCTACGAGCAGTACTTC.

This chain links TRBV5-1 with TRBJ2-3; 13 bases fit TRBD2. V was pared by 3 bases and J by 3 bases, with 7 bases of the junction left unmatched. This CDR3 contains 17 residues. Germline CDR1 SGHRS, CDR2 YFSETQ. CDR3 residues: CASSSVTSGRVTDTQYF. In nucleotides, the CDR3 is TGCGCCAGCAGCTCTGTTACTAGCGGGAGGGTTACAGATACGCAGTATTTT.

This chain joins TRBV9 and TRBJ2-3; weak D call: TRBD1 (6 bases). V was clipped by 7 bases and J by 0 bases, with 9 bases between them. The V gene's germline CDR1 is SGDLS and CDR2 YYNGEE. CDR3 length equals 13 residues. CDR3 coding DNA: TGTGCCAGCGGGGGCCTTAGCACAGATACGCAGTATTTT. It translates to CASGGLSTDTQYF.

This clone was counted a single time. V is TRBV6-7 and J is TRBJ2-1; TRBD2 aligns across 16 bases. TRBV6-7 falls under the ORF class, with uncertain function. The J segment lost 7 bases and the V segment lost 5 bases, leaving 11 bases of the junction unmatched. The CDR3 is made up of 18 amino acids. The CDR3 region is CASSMTGTSGGADNEQFF. The CDR3 DNA follows: TGTGCCAGCAGTATGACCGGGACTAGCGGGGGGGCCGATAATGAGCAGTTCTTC.

This sequence joins TRBV6-1 and TRBJ1-2; D possibly corresponds to TRBD1 (5 bases). The germline V gene encodes CDR1 MNHNS and CDR2 SASEGT. Trimming shortened V by 2 bases and J by 6 bases, and 13 bases separated the two germline ends. This CDR3 has 14 amino acids. The CDR3 loop reads CASSESPGVHGYTF. The CDR3 DNA reads TGTGCCAGCAGTGAATCCCCGGGGGTCCATGGCTACACCTTC.

This clone was seen a few times. The V and J genes are TRBV6-1 and TRBJ1-5; maybe TRBD1 (6 bases). Deletions cut 5 bases from V and 6 bases from J, with 11 bases between. This CDR3 is 13 amino acids long. The germline V gene encodes CDR1 MNHNS and CDR2 SASEGT. Here the CDR3 reads CASSTGSTQPQHF. The DNA for the CDR3 is TGTGCCAGCAGTACAGGGTCCACTCAGCCCCAGCATTTT.

This chain uses TRBV2 with TRBJ2-5; 7 bases are a match to TRBD1. The J call may not be correct, given that the DNA end is closer to TRBJ2-7. The CDR3 sequence is 14 residues long. Per germline, CDR1 SNHLY and CDR2 FYNNEI. The CDR3 DNA follows: TGTGCCAGCAAGGACAGGCCCAGCTCCTACGAGCAGTACTTC. It encodes CASKDRPSSYEQYF.

This CDR3 reads CSARRVTEAFF. The CDR3 bases are TGCAGTGCTAGGCGCGTAACTGAAGCTTTCTTT. The chain carries TRBV20-1 and TRBJ1-1; D gene uncertain. The CDR3 has 11 residues. Germline V gene lookup returns CDR1 DFQATT and CDR2 SNEGSKA (reference sequence). Trimming left V 3 bases short and J 5 bases short, with 7 bases between.

The chain is built from TRBV11-3 and TRBJ2-3; possible D gene TRBD2, 6 bases. Germline lookup yields CDR1 SGHNT and CDR2 YENEEA. The V end lost 5 bases, the J end lost 3 bases, and 9 bases lay between the germline ends. The CDR3 runs 13 residues. The CDR3 protein is CASSPEGTDTQYF. For the CDR3, the DNA is TGTGCCAGCAGCCCGGAGGGGACAGATACGCAGTATTTT.

The chain is built from TRBV5-1 and TRBJ1-1, with 8 bases aligning to TRBD1. The CDR3 is made up of 14 amino acids. Germline assignment: CDR1 SGHRS and CDR2 YFSETQ. Trimming took 5 bases from V and 3 from J; bases not matched to a gene: 6. The CDR3 DNA sequence: TGCGCCAGCAGTGAACAGGGGGGGGACACTGAAGCTTTCTTT. This codes for CASSEQGGDTEAFF. Full variable domain (outside the CDR3, taken from reference TRBV5-1 and TRBJ1-1): KAGVTQTPRYLIKTRGQQVTLSCSPISGHRSVSWYQQTPGQGLQFLFEYFSETQRNKGNFPGRFSGRQFSNSRSEMNVSTLELGDSALYLCASSEQGGDTEAFFGQGTRLTVV.

This clone has a handful of counts. The V and J genes are TRBV4-3 and TRBJ1-2; no reliable D call. V shed 0 bases and J shed 2 bases, with 10 bases lying between them. The CDR3 is made up of 15 amino acids. Germline V CDR1 and CDR2: LGHNA, YSLEER. CDR3 in amino acids: CASSQDALENYGYTF. Here the CDR3 DNA reads TGCGCCAGCAGCCAAGATGCCCTTGAGAACTATGGCTACACCTTC.

This chain uses TRBV7-2 with TRBJ2-1, with D perhaps matching TRBD2 (5 bases). V was cut by 5 bases and J by 2 bases, with 7 bases left in between. This CDR3 spans 13 amino acids. CDR1 SGHTA and CDR2 FQGNSA come from the germline V gene. The CDR3 DNA is TGTGCCAGCAGCCCCGGGACCTACAATGAGCAGTTCTTC. Its protein product is CASSPGTYNEQFF.

This clone was observed a handful of times. J is TRBJ2-1 and V is TRBV6-9; 9 bases are a match to TRBD1. Per the germline V gene, CDR1 is MNHGY and CDR2 is SVAAGI. The CDR3 spans 15 residues. V shed 11 bases, J shed 6 bases, and the junction held 14 bases outside the gene matches. DNA of the CDR3: TGTGCCGCGGGGCTCGGGGACAGGGTCTCCAATGAGCAGTTCTTC. Amino acids: CAAGLGDRVSNEQFF.

CDR3 region: CASSPRAGAYTDTQYF. In nucleotides, the CDR3 is TGCGCCAGCAGCCCCCGGGCGGGGGCGTACACAGATACGCAGTATTTT. The rearrangement joins TRBV5-1 to TRBJ2-3, with D maybe TRBD2 (7 bases). Germline assignment: CDR1 SGHRS and CDR2 YFSETQ. Trimming took 4 bases from V and 2 from J, leaving 17 bases between them. The CDR3 consists of 16 residues. The whole variable domain, filled in from reference TRBV5-1 and TRBJ2-3, reads KAGVTQTPRYLIKTRGQQVTLSCSPISGHRSVSWYQQTPGQGLQFLFEYFSETQRNKGNFPGRFSGRQFSNSRSEMNVSTLELGDSALYLCASSPRAGAYTDTQYFGPGTRLTVL.

The V call is TRBV6-1, the J call TRBJ2-5; TRBD1 might be the D (5 bases). Trimming took off 6 bases at V and 2 bases at J, with 7 bases between the two ends. The V gene's germline CDR1 is MNHNS and CDR2 SASEGT. The CDR3 loop spans 12 amino acids. In nucleotides, the CDR3 is TGTGCCAGCAGGGCAGGGCAAGAGACCCAGTACTTC. Translated: CASRAGQETQYF.

This clone was seen just once. The rearrangement links TRBV6-5 to TRBJ2-4, with D perhaps matching TRBD2 (5 bases). CDR3 size: 15 residues. Germline CDR1 MNHEY, CDR2 SVGAGI. Trimming took off 2 bases at V and 1 base at J, with 9 bases between the two ends. The CDR3: CASSYRTGAKNIQYF. The DNA for the CDR3 is TGTGCCAGCAGTTACCGGACGGGGGCCAAAAACATTCAGTACTTC.

V gene TRBV27 combines with J gene TRBJ2-3; weak D call: TRBD2 (5 bases). Germline V gene lookup returns CDR1 MNHEY and CDR2 SMNVEV (reference sequence). This CDR3 has 14 residues. Trimming shortened V by 0 bases and J by 5 bases, and 9 bases separated the two germline ends. The CDR3 reads CASSLSGIGDTQYF. The DNA of the CDR3 is TGTGCCAGCAGTTTATCCGGGATAGGAGATACGCAGTATTTT.

About this clone: Different DNA sequences within this sample yield the same CDR3. The chain recombines TRBV5-1 with TRBJ2-7; D not certain. This CDR3 has 13 amino acids. Trimming took off 4 bases at V and 4 bases at J, with 12 bases between the two ends. The V gene's germline CDR1 is SGHRS and CDR2 YFSETQ. DNA for the CDR3: TGCGCCAGCAGCCTGCACCGAACTTACGAGCAGTACTTC. Its protein is CASSLHRTYEQYF.

This clone was seen just once. The CDR3 is CASSSNEWAFF. In DNA form, the CDR3 reads TGTGCCAGCAGCTCTAACGAGTGGGCTTTCTTT. This chain links TRBV11-2 with TRBJ1-1; D remains ambiguous. Trimming removed 4 bases at V and 11 bases at J, with 11 bases between. CDR1 and CDR2 from the germline V gene are SGHAT and FQNNGV. The CDR3 has 11 amino acids.

This chain links TRBV19 with TRBJ1-2; 12 bases match TRBD1. CDR3 size: 15 residues. Germline values: CDR1 LNHDA, CDR2 SQIVND (reference sequence). Unmatched junction bases numbered 3, after V lost 5 bases and J lost 2 bases. The CDR3 coding sequence is TGTGCCAGTAGTGAAGGGACAGGGGGCAACTATGGCTACACCTTC. As protein: CASSEGTGGNYGYTF.

This chain links TRBV30 with TRBJ2-1; D ambiguous. The germline V and J ends were trimmed by 0 bases and 6 bases, with 6 bases remaining between them. The CDR3 runs to 12 residues. Germline CDR1 and CDR2: GTSNPN and SVGIG (reference sequence). The CDR3 is CAWSVGVNEQFF. The CDR3 DNA reads TGTGCCTGGAGTGTAGGAGTCAATGAGCAGTTCTTC.

The rearrangement links TRBV6-4 to TRBJ2-2; D not resolved. The CDR3 has 16 residues. CDR1 is MRHNA and CDR2 is SNTAGT in the germline V gene. V was clipped by 0 bases and J by 2 bases, with 10 bases between them. In DNA, the CDR3 is TGTGCCAGCAGTGACTCTTGGCAGGCCAACACCGGGGAGCTGTTTTTT. Residues: CASSDSWQANTGELFF.

The V gene is TRBV15, the J gene TRBJ1-1, with 7 bases aligning to TRBD1. The CDR3 sequence is 14 residues long. The germline V gene encodes CDR1 LNHNV and CDR2 YYDKDF (reference sequence). The V and J ends lost 7 bases and 7 bases, in that order; junction bases with no gene match: 12. DNA of the CDR3: TGTGCCACCACCAGGGGTGTGGGGACAGTTGAAGCTTTCTTT. Its translation is CATTRGVGTVEAFF.

The rearrangement uses TRBV14 and TRBJ2-5; D is unresolved. CDR3 length equals 13 residues. The germline V gene has CDR1 SGHDN and CDR2 FVKESK. Trimming removed 8 bases at V and 5 bases at J, with 15 bases between. CDR3 region: CASARGSKETQYF. The CDR3 DNA reads as TGTGCCAGCGCTAGAGGTTCTAAGGAGACCCAGTACTTC.